A selection of T cell receptor beta chains follows, all from one sample in a study of shared clonotypes between healthy human individuals. Some clones are missing from TCRdb's copy, which holds only in-frame ones; the method was immunoSEQ multiplex PCR. The sample holds over a million clones; around 78% are singletons and the top ten take 0.6% to 0.75%. What was sequenced was memory CD4+ T cells from PBMCs. The receptors stem from a man younger than 30 in good health. Some clones in this sample may be carry-over from other donors' samples. CDR3s include the opening cysteine and the closing phenylalanine or tryptophan. Each record gives: clone size, D gene, V gene, J gene, CDR3 length, CDR3 protein, CDR3 DNA. The D gene is left open where the match is weak. Clone size is not always given. Where it is, it says once, few, many or a class for expanded clones.

-	-	TRBV2	TRBJ1-5	14	CASSVQGRNQPQHF	TGTGCCAGCAGTGTTCAGGGTCGCAATCAGCCCCAGCATTTT
once	-	TRBV28	TRBJ1-4	15	CASSSPTGANEKLFF	TGTGCCAGCAGTTCCCCGACAGGTGCAAATGAAAAACTGTTTTTT
-	TRBD2	TRBV5-1	TRBJ2-7	15	CASSLIAGSTYEQYF	TGCGCCAGCAGCCTTATAGCGGGATCAACCTACGAGCAGTACTTC
-	TRBD1	TRBV18	TRBJ2-7	16	CASSPWGQGSPYEQYF	TGTGCCAGCTCACCATGGGGACAGGGGTCCCCCTACGAGCAGTACTTC
-	-	TRBV15	TRBJ2-7	16	CATSSRRGAFSYEQYF	TGTGCCACCAGCAGCCGCCGGGGAGCCTTCTCCTACGAGCAGTACTTC
few	-	TRBV11-2	TRBJ1-1	14	CASSLAVGDTEAFF	TGTGCCAGCAGCTTAGCGGTGGGGGACACTGAAGCTTTCTTT
-	-	TRBV4-1	TRBJ2-6	17	CASNRQFESSGANVLTF	TGCGCCAGCAACCGACAGTTTGAGAGCTCTGGGGCCAACGTCCTGACTTTC
-	TRBD2	TRBV18	TRBJ2-1	13	CASSGTSGNEQFF	TGTGCCAGCTCAGGGACTAGCGGGAATGAGCAGTTCTTC
-	TRBD2	TRBV28	TRBJ2-7	15	CASTVMLGLANEQYF	TGTGCCAGCACGGTAATGCTGGGACTAGCAAACGAGCAGTACTTC
many	-	TRBV9	TRBJ1-4	16	CASSVGVGATNEKLFF	TGTGCCAGCAGCGTGGGCGTTGGGGCAACTAATGAAAAACTGTTTTTT
-	-	TRBV6-5	TRBJ2-4	11	CASSYSHIQYF	TGTGCCAGCAGTTACTCGCACATTCAGTACTTC
-	-	TRBV7-8	TRBJ2-5	13	CASSKQNQETQYF	TGTGCCAGCAGTAAACAAAATCAAGAGACCCAGTACTTC
-	TRBD2	TRBV19	TRBJ2-7	14	CASASGTNRDEQYF	TGTGCCAGCGCCTCCGGGACTAACCGGGACGAGCAGTACTTC
-	TRBD1	TRBV5-1	TRBJ1-2	15	CASSLGGTGTYGYTF	TGCGCCAGCAGCTTGGGCGGGACAGGGACCTATGGCTACACCTTC
-	-	TRBV28	TRBJ2-3	15	CASSLGGLLTDTQYF	TGTGCCAGCAGTTTGGGGGGACTGCTCACAGATACGCAGTATTTT
few	-	TRBV4-3	TRBJ2-3	18	CASSQDWAGTSPGDTQYF	TGCGCCAGCAGCCAAGATTGGGCTGGAACTTCTCCGGGAGATACGCAGTATTTT
-	-	TRBV11-2	TRBJ2-4	14	CASSLPKDGIIQYF	TGTGCCAGCAGCCTACCAAAGGACGGGATAATTCAGTACTTC
-	-	TRBV30	TRBJ1-5	13	CAWTAGGPQPQHF	TGTGCCTGGACCGCTGGGGGGCCTCAGCCCCAGCATTTT
-	-	TRBV11-2	TRBJ1-4	13	CASSRGGGEKLFF	TGTGCCAGCAGCCGCGGGGGGGGTGAAAAACTGTTTTTT
-	-	TRBV7-6	TRBJ2-7	14	CASSLDRGSYEQYF	TGTGCCAGCAGCTTAGATCGGGGATCCTACGAGCAGTACTTC
-	-	TRBV12-5	TRBJ2-2	13	CASGNTGTGELFF	TGTGCTAGTGGCAACACAGGGACCGGGGAGCTGTTTTTT
once	-	TRBV11-2	TRBJ2-7	11	CASSSAFREYF	TGTGCCAGCAGCTCGGCTTTCAGAGAGTACTTC
-	-	TRBV19	TRBJ1-1	14	CASSIEGGGPEAFF	TGTGCCAGTAGTATAGAGGGAGGGGGTCCTGAAGCTTTCTTT
-	-	TRBV4-3	TRBJ1-3	18	CASSRHRGTAISGNTIYF	TGCGCCAGCAGCCGCCATCGGGGGACGGCCATCTCTGGAAACACCATATATTTT
-	TRBD2	TRBV28	TRBJ2-5	16	CASSLLPTSGEGTQYF	TGTGCCAGCAGTTTATTGCCGACTAGCGGCGAGGGGACCCAGTACTTC
-	TRBD2	TRBV7-2	TRBJ2-7	14	CASSSAGGSYEQYF	TGTGCCAGCAGCAGTGCGGGGGGCTCCTACGAGCAGTACTTC
many	TRBD2	TRBV7-3	TRBJ2-7	13	CASGLAGGYEQYF	TGTGCCTCGGGACTAGCGGGAGGTTACGAGCAGTACTTC
-	TRBD2	TRBV6-5	TRBJ2-7	15	CASSLSLASSYEQYF	TGTGCCAGCAGTCTGTCACTAGCGAGCTCCTACGAGCAGTACTTC
once	-	TRBV18	TRBJ2-1	14	CASSTRTMYNEQFF	TGTGCCAGCTCCACCCGGACTATGTACAATGAGCAGTTCTTC
-	TRBD1	TRBV5-1	TRBJ1-4	16	CASSRRQGTGYEKLFF	TGCGCCAGCAGCCGTCGGCAGGGGACAGGGTATGAAAAACTGTTTTTT
-	TRBD1	TRBV6-6	TRBJ2-5	15	CASSYSGQGQETQYF	TGTGCCAGCAGTTACTCCGGACAGGGCCAAGAGACCCAGTACTTC
once	-	TRBV2	TRBJ1-2	14	CASEAGYGWDGYTF	TGTGCCAGCGAGGCGGGGTATGGCTGGGATGGCTACACCTTC
-	-	TRBV4-2	TRBJ1-4	13	CASSQTWWEKLFF	TGTGCCAGCAGCCAAACTTGGTGGGAAAAACTGTTTTTT
once	-	TRBV18	TRBJ2-7	17	CASSPPRASPGSYEQYF	TGTGCCAGCTCACCACCGAGGGCTAGCCCGGGCTCCTACGAGCAGTACTTC
-	-	TRBV9	TRBJ2-2	16	CASSVWAGANTGELFF	TGTGCCAGCAGCGTATGGGCAGGGGCGAACACCGGGGAGCTGTTTTTT
-	-	TRBV10-3	TRBJ2-2	15	CAISGVTANTGELFF	TGTGCCATCAGTGGGGTGACAGCAAACACCGGGGAGCTGTTTTTT
-	-	TRBV2	TRBJ2-6	17	CAGTRDAAPSGANVLTF	TGTGCCGGAACGCGGGACGCTGCTCCTTCTGGGGCCAACGTCCTGACTTTC
-	-	TRBV4-1	TRBJ2-7	15	CASSPRDPSKDEQYF	TGCGCCAGCAGCCCACGGGACCCCTCCAAGGACGAGCAGTACTTC
-	TRBD2	TRBV30	TRBJ2-3	14	CACVGTSGIGTQYF	TGTGCCTGTGTGGGGACTAGCGGGATTGGTACGCAGTATTTT
-	-	TRBV6-5	TRBJ2-3	15	CASRISGPRGNTQYF	TGTGCCAGCAGAATTAGCGGCCCTAGAGGTAATACGCAGTATTTT
once	-	TRBV2	TRBJ2-7	14	CASSDQGLGYEQYF	TGTGCCAGCAGTGACCAGGGGTTGGGGTACGAGCAGTACTTC
-	TRBD1	TRBV29-1	TRBJ1-4	12	CSVAGQNEKLFF	TGCAGCGTTGCGGGACAGAATGAAAAACTGTTTTTT
-	-	TRBV30	TRBJ1-4	15	CAWGGPGMKVRALFF	TGTGCCTGGGGGGGTCCCGGGATGAAAGTAAGGGCGCTGTTTTTT
-	-	TRBV5-1	TRBJ2-5	12	CASSVLAETQYF	TGCGCCAGCAGCGTCCTAGCGGAGACCCAGTACTTC
-	TRBD1	TRBV19	TRBJ1-2	14	CASNRGTANYGYTF	TGTGCCAGTAATCGCGGGACAGCAAACTATGGCTACACCTTC
-	-	TRBV28	TRBJ1-1	14	CASSFIARATEAFF	TGTGCCAGCAGTTTCATAGCCAGGGCCACTGAAGCTTTCTTT
once	-	TRBV5-1	TRBJ2-7	14	CASSLVGGPIEQYF	TGCGCCAGCAGCTTGGTGGGGGGGCCGATCGAGCAGTACTTC
-	TRBD1	TRBV7-2	TRBJ1-2	14	CASRPTGTGGGYTF	TGTGCCAGCAGACCCACCGGGACAGGGGGTGGCTACACCTTC
-	-	TRBV6-1	TRBJ1-1	14	CASKFPGEGTEAFF	TGTGCCAGCAAGTTCCCCGGGGAGGGCACTGAAGCTTTCTTT
-	-	TRBV5-1	TRBJ2-3	14	CASSRRVDVDTQYF	TGCGCCAGCAGTAGGAGGGTAGACGTAGATACGCAGTATTTT
-	-	TRBV28	TRBJ1-4	15	CATNHAGTGSKKLFF	TGTGCCACCAACCACGCCGGGACGGGGAGTAAAAAACTGTTTTTT
-	-	TRBV5-1	TRBJ2-5	13	CASSPGPLETQYF	TGCGCCAGCAGCCCTGGACCGCTAGAGACCCAGTACTTC
few	-	TRBV9	TRBJ2-1	15	CASSVVDYAYNEQFF	TGTGCCAGCAGCGTAGTGGACTATGCCTACAATGAGCAGTTCTTC
few	-	TRBV19	TRBJ1-5	16	CASSTLPGGSNQPQHF	TGTGCCAGTAGTACCCTACCCGGGGGGAGCAATCAGCCCCAGCATTTT
-	TRBD2	TRBV4-2	TRBJ2-1	16	CASSQEFSGSYNEQFF	TGTGCCAGCAGCCAAGAGTTTAGCGGGTCCTACAATGAGCAGTTCTTC
-	-	TRBV5-1	TRBJ1-2	15	CASSLAIAKGDGYTF	TGCGCCAGCAGCTTGGCTATCGCTAAGGGGGATGGCTACACCTTC
-	-	TRBV7-2	TRBJ2-7	14	CASSLLGGPYEQYF	TGTGCCAGCAGCTTGTTAGGCGGCCCCTACGAGCAGTACTTC
-	-	TRBV6-1	TRBJ1-3	13	CASSRGAGNTIYF	TGTGCCAGCAGTCGGGGGGCTGGAAACACCATATATTTT
-	-	TRBV19	TRBJ1-2	14	CASSQPGTNYGYTF	TGTGCCAGTAGCCAACCCGGGACAAACTATGGCTACACCTTC
-	TRBD1	TRBV30	TRBJ1-5	15	CAWSVTGASNQPQHF	TGTGCCTGGAGTGTGACAGGGGCTAGCAATCAGCCCCAGCATTTT